The 20 T cell receptor beta chains below all came from one sample that was sequenced in a study of early stage breast cancer tumors (TCRdb year 2017). Receptors were amplified or captured by the immunoSEQ multiplex PCR assay. TCRdb obtained this table from immuneACCESS and retained in-frame rearrangements with V and J assigned. These tables miss some clones; where compared with another copy, unresolved V genes account for less than half of the shortfall, and the remainder is unexplained. Here the sample has 69,000 or so clones; 65% to 85% occur a single time. Around 5% of the sample is in the top ten clones. Material: blood. The receptors shown here come from a person aged 35 to 50 with breast cancer.

The chain has TRBV7-8 and TRBJ1-1; 12 nucleotides match TRBD1. The CDR3 sequence is 16 residues long. Germline V lookup: CDR1 SGHVS, CDR2 FQNEAQ. V gave up 5 bases and J gave up 1 base; unmatched junction bases: 5. CDR3 amino acids: CASSPGQGARNTEAFF. CDR3 DNA: TGTGCCAGCAGCCCGGGACAGGGGGCAAGGAACACTGAAGCTTTCTTT.

The chain carries TRBV27 and TRBJ2-1, with 7 bases that match TRBD1. The V gene end was trimmed by 6 bases and the J gene end by 0 bases; junction bases not matched to a gene: 11. Germline lookup yields CDR1 MNHEY and CDR2 SMNVEV (reference sequence). CDR3 size: 17 residues. Here the CDR3 DNA reads TGTGCCAGCAGGGCCCCAAGTAGGGACAGCTCCTACAATGAGCAGTTCTTC. Its translation: CASRAPSRDSSYNEQFF.

The chain joins TRBV6-6 to TRBJ2-2, with a tentative D call TRBD2 (6 bases). The CDR3 contains 16 residues. The germline CDR1 and CDR2 sequences are MNHNY and SVGAGI (reference sequence). The V end was cut by 2 bases, the J end by 5 bases, with 15 bases between. The CDR3 nucleotides are TGTGCCAGCAGTTACGTCCCGGGAGTACAGACCGGGGAGCTGTTTTTT. Translation: CASSYVPGVQTGELFF.

The rearrangement joins TRBV18 to TRBJ2-3, with D possibly TRBD2 on 6 matching bases. CDR3 length: 15 amino acids. Per the germline V gene, CDR1 is KGHSH and CDR2 is LQKENI. Between the trimmed V and J ends, which lost 2 bases and 0 bases, there was a span of 9 bases. CDR3: CASSPAGSSTDTQYF. DNA of the CDR3: TGTGCCAGCTCACCAGCGGGGTCTAGCACAGATACGCAGTATTTT.

This chain connects TRBV6-5 to TRBJ1-3, with TRBD1 as a possible D gene (6 bases). Germline V gene data show CDR1 as MNHEY and CDR2 as SVGAGI. The V end lost 6 bases, the J end lost 0 bases, and 12 bases lay between the germline ends. This CDR3 region has 15 residues. CDR3 sequence (DNA): TGTGCCAGCAGCAGGGGCGGGAACTCTGGAAACACCATATATTTT. Translating gives CASSRGGNSGNTIYF.

V gene TRBV9 combines with J gene TRBJ2-1; D not resolved. The V gene lost 4 bases and the J gene lost 7 bases, with 12 bases spanning the gap. Germline V gene lookup returns CDR1 SGDLS and CDR2 YYNGEE. This CDR3 is built from 13 residues. The CDR3 region has the DNA TGTGCCAGCAGCTATACTACGGCAAATGAGCAGTTCTTC. Its protein is CASSYTTANEQFF.

Many counts were recorded for this clone. The chain links TRBV6-1 to TRBJ2-7; 7 nucleotides match TRBD2. CDR1 is MNHNS, CDR2 SASEGT, per germline. This CDR3 is built from 15 residues. After removal of 0 bases from V and 4 bases from J, the junction contained 6 bases not matched to a gene. The CDR3 DNA reads as TGTGCCAGCAGTGAAGCGCATGGGGAGGGGTACGAGCAGTACTTC. Its protein product is CASSEAHGEGYEQYF.

The chain carries TRBV28 and TRBJ2-7; D not certain. V dropped 2 bases and J dropped 7 bases, with 15 bases sitting between them. CDR1 MDHEN and CDR2 SYDVKM come from the germline V gene. The CDR3 totals 14 residues. The CDR3 reads CASSLDGPPVEQYF. CDR3 DNA: TGTGCCAGCAGTTTAGACGGGCCGCCGGTAGAGCAGTACTTC.

The chain joins TRBV7-3 to TRBJ2-2, with 10 positions matching TRBD1. Germline CDR1 and CDR2: SGHTA and FQGTGA. V gave up 6 bases and J gave up 7 bases; unmatched junction bases: 8. This CDR3 spans 15 amino acids. In DNA, the CDR3 is TGTGCCAGCAGACTACGGACAGGGGGGGACGGGGAGCTGTTTTTT. Protein: CASRLRTGGDGELFF.

This sequence joins TRBV14 and TRBJ2-5; TRBD2 matches at 8 bases. The J segment lost 4 bases and the V segment lost 0 bases, leaving 4 bases of the junction unmatched. Germline-derived CDR1 and CDR2 are SGHDN and FVKESK. The CDR3 totals 15 residues. CDR3 coding DNA: TGTGCCAGCAGCCAAGATCAGCGGGAGCCAGAGACCCAGTACTTC. Protein product: CASSQDQREPETQYF.

The genes are TRBV14 and TRBJ2-7; 7 nucleotides line up with TRBD2. Germline lookup yields CDR1 SGHDN and CDR2 FVKESK. This CDR3 contains 13 residues. V lost 4 bases to trimming and J lost 4 bases; unmatched junction nucleotides: 4. CDR3 in amino acids: CASSPGGRYEQYF. CDR3 nucleotides: TGTGCCAGCAGCCCGGGGGGAAGGTACGAGCAGTACTTC. Variable domain in full (rest from reference TRBV14 and TRBJ2-7): EAGVTQFPSHSVIEKGQTVTLRCDPISGHDNLYWYRRVMGKEIKFLLHFVKESKQDESGMPNNRFLAERTGGTYSTLKVQPAELEDSGVYFCASSPGGRYEQYFGPGTRLTVT.

The chain is built from TRBV9 and TRBJ2-2; 8 bases are shared with TRBD2. J gave up 4 bases and V 0 bases, and 8 bases lay outside the gene matches. In germline, CDR1 is SGDLS, CDR2 YYNGEE. The CDR3 totals 17 residues. CDR3 sequence (DNA): TGTGCCAGCAGCGTAGGTCCAGCGGGAGTATCCACCGGGGAGCTGTTTTTT. It yields the protein CASSVGPAGVSTGELFF.

CDR3 residues: CASSGQIQETQYF. Here the CDR3 DNA reads TGTGCCAGCAGTGGACAGATCCAAGAGACCCAGTACTTC. The V gene is TRBV28, the J gene TRBJ2-5; the D gene is possibly TRBD1 (6 bases). Germline V gene data show CDR1 as MDHEN and CDR2 as SYDVKM. Trimming stripped 5 bases from V and 1 base from J, with 8 bases between. There are 13 residues in the CDR3.

The CDR3 reads CASSFGGTVYGYTF. The CDR3 coding sequence is TGTGCCAGCAGCTTCGGGGGGACAGTCTATGGCTACACCTTC. This sequence joins TRBV6-6 and TRBJ1-2; 7 nucleotides line up with TRBD1. The CDR3 has 14 residues. Germline V gene lookup returns CDR1 MNHNY and CDR2 SVGAGI (reference sequence). Trimming at V came to 6 bases and at J to 4 bases, leaving 8 bases not matched to a gene.

The chain combines TRBV27 with TRBJ2-7; TRBD1 aligns across 9 bases. The V segment lost 2 bases and the J segment 9 bases; nucleotides outside the gene matches: 14. CDR1 MNHEY and CDR2 SMNVEV come from the germline V gene (reference sequence). The CDR3 totals 16 residues. The CDR3 region has the DNA TGTGCCAGCAGTTTAGAAGTGACAGGGGGTCTTGAGGGGCAGTACTTC. Amino acids: CASSLEVTGGLEGQYF.

V and J are TRBV14 and TRBJ2-4, with D perhaps assigned TRBD1 or TRBD2 (6 bases each). V was cut by 5 bases and J by 0 bases, with 17 bases left in between. In germline, CDR1 is SGHDN, CDR2 FVKESK. This CDR3 has 17 residues. CDR3 region: CASSIKTGGLAKNIQYF. CDR3 in DNA: TGTGCCAGCAGCATTAAAACCGGGGGCCTAGCCAAAAACATTCAGTACTTC.

V gene TRBV6-5 combines with J gene TRBJ2-1; 9 bases are shared with TRBD2. V lost 6 bases, J lost 7 bases, and 7 bases stayed unmatched. This CDR3 spans 14 amino acids. Germline CDR1 and CDR2: MNHEY and SVGAGI. Here the CDR3 reads CASSQGLAQNEQFF. The CDR3 nucleotides read TGTGCCAGCAGCCAAGGACTAGCGCAAAATGAGCAGTTCTTC.

This chain joins TRBV7-2 and TRBJ2-1, with D unresolved. CDR1 and CDR2 from the germline V gene are SGHTA and FQGNSA. This CDR3 comprises 14 residues. Between the trimmed V and J ends, which lost 5 bases and 2 bases, there was a span of 10 bases. CDR3 sequence (DNA): TGTGCCAGCAGCCGAGCGTCCACCTACAATGAGCAGTTCTTC. Protein: CASSRASTYNEQFF.

The chain recombines TRBV6-1 with TRBJ1-2, with D unresolved. This CDR3 is 13 amino acids long. Germline loops: CDR1 MNHNS, CDR2 SASEGT. Trimming took off 2 bases at V and 0 bases at J, with 4 bases between the two ends. Here the CDR3 DNA reads TGTGCCAGCAGTGAAACGGCTAACTATGGCTACACCTTC. Encoded protein: CASSETANYGYTF.

This chain links TRBV4-2 with TRBJ2-3; D is perhaps TRBD2 (6 bases). CDR1 and CDR2 from the germline V gene are LGHNA and YNFKEQ. V dropped 2 bases and J dropped 1 base, with 16 bases sitting between them. The CDR3 has 17 amino acids. The CDR3 region has the DNA TGTGCCAGCAGCCAACAACCGGCCGGGAGTGGCACAGATACGCAGTATTTT. It encodes CASSQQPAGSGTDTQYF.